This TCR beta chain is from a study of OX40 agonist ivuxolimab in advanced cancers. Regarding the study in general: The costimulatory receptor OX40 (CD134) was targeted by ivuxolimab, a fully human IgG2 agonistic monoclonal antibody. The paper describes the monotherapy dose-escalation part (N of about 52 patients) of the phase I trial of ivuxolimab. Prior anti-PD-1, anti-PD-L1 or anti-CTLA-4 therapy was permitted, and approximately 40% of dose-escalation patients had received checkpoint inhibitors. The dose-escalation cohort was around 84% male with a mean age of about 58 years, ranging from roughly 20 to 80. Peripheral TCRbeta sequencing aimed to test whether ivuxolimab altered TCR sequence diversity and caused clonal T-cell expansion. Intravenous ivuxolimab was administered to patients every 2 weeks at six dose levels: 0.01, 0.1, 0.3, 1.5, 3 and 10 mg/kg. Partial responses occurred in three dose-escalation patients: two with cutaneous melanoma and one with hepatocellular carcinoma. Of the 50 to 55 dose-escalation patients, hepatocellular carcinoma was present in roughly 19, melanoma in approximately 15, renal cell carcinoma in 9 and head and neck cancer in 9. General conclusions and limits of the study: Low levels of normalized T-cell clonal expansion were also shown by some nonresponding patients. At doses from 0.1 to 3.0 mg/kg, clonal expansion was seen in both CD4+ and CD8+ blood T cells between baseline and week 6. Which antigens the clonally expanded peripheral T cells were specific for was not determined. In partial responders in the 0.1-3.0 mg/kg groups, normalized peripheral clonal expansion was found to be among the lowest, especially among CD8+ T cells. After ivuxolimab, more expanded clones were found on average in CD8+ T cells than in CD4+ T cells.

A note on this clone: Its recognized antigen is unknown. At one boundary the junction diverges from the germline segment, which might be a read error.

The trial excluded patients who had a history of autoimmune disease or were on systemic immunosuppression. In every dose cohort, peripheral blood was drawn for TCR sequencing at baseline, cycle 4 day 1, and cycle 7 day 1. Samples were obtained from an open-label, multicenter, first-in-human phase I dose-escalation trial of ivuxolimab. The trial enrolled adults with locally advanced or metastatic head and neck squamous cell, hepatocellular, melanoma or renal cell carcinoma. Before TCR sequencing, CD4+ T cells and CD8+ T cells from peripheral blood were sorted into separate populations. The germline V gene supplies CDR1 SGHTS and CDR2 YDEGEE. The CDR3 holds 17 amino acids from the cysteine to the phenylalanine. The DNA shown is the 51-base CDR3, in frame from base 1. Genomic DNA was isolated from the sorted cells so that the TCRbeta CDR3 region could be sequenced. The immunoSEQ Assay was used for sequencing of TCRbeta CDR3 regions. TCRdb took this table from immuneACCESS and kept in-frame rearrangements with V and J called. Such tables lack part of the clones; where checked against another copy, unresolved V genes explain under half of the gap, and the rest is unexplained. Counted in this sample were roughly 66,000 clones; around 84% of them appeared once. The ten largest clones take up roughly 6.8% of the sample.

The V and J segments used are TRBV5-8 and TRBJ2-7, and 10 bases in between align with TRBD1. This receptor was taken from an adult with an advanced solid tumor such as melanoma, head and neck, liver or kidney cancer. Here the sequenced sample was CD4+ or CD8+ T cells sorted from blood, taken in a trial of the OX40 agonist ivuxolimab. The nucleotides are TGTGCCAGCACCTTGGGACCCGGACAGGGGGTCTCCTACGAGCAGTACTTC. The translation is CASTLGPGQGVSYEQYF. Extended through the reference TRBV5-8 and TRBJ2-7 proteins, this CDR3 yields the full variable domain: EAGVTQSPTHLIKTRGQQATLRCSPISGHTSVYWYQQALGLGLQFLLWYDEGEERNRGNFPPRFSGRQFPNYSSELNVNALELEDSALYLCASTLGPGQGVSYEQYFGPGTRLTVT.